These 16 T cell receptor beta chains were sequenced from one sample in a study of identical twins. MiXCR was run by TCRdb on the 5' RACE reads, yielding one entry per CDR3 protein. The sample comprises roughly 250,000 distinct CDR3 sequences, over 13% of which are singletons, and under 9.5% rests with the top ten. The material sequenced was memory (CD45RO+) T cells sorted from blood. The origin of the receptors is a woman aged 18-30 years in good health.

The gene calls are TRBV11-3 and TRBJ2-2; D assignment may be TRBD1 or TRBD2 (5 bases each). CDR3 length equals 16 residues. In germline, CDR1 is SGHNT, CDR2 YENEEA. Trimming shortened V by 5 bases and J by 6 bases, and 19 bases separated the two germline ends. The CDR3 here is CASSEGDLGAPGELFF. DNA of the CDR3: TGTGCCAGCAGCGAAGGGGACCTTGGGGCCCCCGGGGAGCTGTTTTTT.

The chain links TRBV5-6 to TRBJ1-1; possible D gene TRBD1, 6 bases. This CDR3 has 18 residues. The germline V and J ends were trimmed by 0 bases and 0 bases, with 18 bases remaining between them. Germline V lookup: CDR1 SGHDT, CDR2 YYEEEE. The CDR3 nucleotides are TGTGCCAGCAGCTTGGTTAGTGGAGGGACACTTATGAACACTGAAGCTTTCTTT. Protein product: CASSLVSGGTLMNTEAFF.

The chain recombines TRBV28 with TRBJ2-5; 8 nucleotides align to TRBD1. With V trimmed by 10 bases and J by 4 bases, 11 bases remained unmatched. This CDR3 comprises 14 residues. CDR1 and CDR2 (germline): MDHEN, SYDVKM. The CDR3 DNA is TGTGCCACCCGGACAGGGAGTACCTTAGAGACCCAGTACTTC. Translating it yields CATRTGSTLETQYF.

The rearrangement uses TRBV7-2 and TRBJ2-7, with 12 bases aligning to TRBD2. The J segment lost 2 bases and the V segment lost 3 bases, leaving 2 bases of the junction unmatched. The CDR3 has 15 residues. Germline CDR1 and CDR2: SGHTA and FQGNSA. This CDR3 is CASSLTSGSAYEQYF. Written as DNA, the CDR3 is TGTGCCAGCAGCTTGACTAGCGGGAGTGCCTACGAGCAGTACTTC.

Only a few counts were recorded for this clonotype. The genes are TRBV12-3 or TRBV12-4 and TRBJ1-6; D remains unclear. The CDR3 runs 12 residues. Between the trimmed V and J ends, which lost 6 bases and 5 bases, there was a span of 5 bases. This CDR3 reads CASRMNNSPLHF. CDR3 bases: TGTGCCAGCAGGATGAATAATTCACCCCTCCACTTT.

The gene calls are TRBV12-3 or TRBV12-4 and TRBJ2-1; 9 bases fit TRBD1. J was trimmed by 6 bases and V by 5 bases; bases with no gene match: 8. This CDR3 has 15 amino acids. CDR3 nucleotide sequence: TGTGCCAGCAGTCCCGGGACAGGGAAACGCAATGAGCAGTTCTTC. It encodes CASSPGTGKRNEQFF.

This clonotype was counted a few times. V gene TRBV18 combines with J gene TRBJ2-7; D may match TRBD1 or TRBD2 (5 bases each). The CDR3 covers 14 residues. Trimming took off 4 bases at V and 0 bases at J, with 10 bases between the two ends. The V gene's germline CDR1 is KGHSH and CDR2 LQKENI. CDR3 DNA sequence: TGTGCCAGCTCACGGGACGCCTCCTCCTACGAGCAGTACTTC. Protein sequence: CASSRDASSYEQYF. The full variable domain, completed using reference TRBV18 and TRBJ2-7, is NAGVMQNPRHLVRRRGQEARLRCSPMKGHSHVYWYRQLPEEGLKFMVYLQKENIIDESGMPKERFSAEFPKEGPSILRIQQVVRGDSAAYFCASSRDASSYEQYFGPGTRLTVT.

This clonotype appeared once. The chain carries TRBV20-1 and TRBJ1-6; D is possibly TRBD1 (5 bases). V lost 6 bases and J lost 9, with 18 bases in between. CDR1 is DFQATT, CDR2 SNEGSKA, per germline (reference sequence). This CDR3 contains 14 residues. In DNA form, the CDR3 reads TGCAGTGCGCTCCCCGGGACTGGCTCTTCACCCCTCCACTTT. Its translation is CSALPGTGSSPLHF.

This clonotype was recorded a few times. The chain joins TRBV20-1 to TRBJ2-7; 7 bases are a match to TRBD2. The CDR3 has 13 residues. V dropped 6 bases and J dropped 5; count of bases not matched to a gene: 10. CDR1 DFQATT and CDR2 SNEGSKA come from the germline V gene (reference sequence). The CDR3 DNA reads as TGCAGTGCCTCTGGGGCGGGAGCGCACGAGCAGTACTTC. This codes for CSASGAGAHEQYF.

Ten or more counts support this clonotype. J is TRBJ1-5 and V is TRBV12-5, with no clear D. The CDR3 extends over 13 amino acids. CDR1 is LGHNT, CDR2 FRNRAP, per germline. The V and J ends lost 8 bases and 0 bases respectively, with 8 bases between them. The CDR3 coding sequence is TGTGCTAGTACAGCATATAGCAATCAGCCCCAGCATTTT. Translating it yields CASTAYSNQPQHF.

The CDR3 DNA sequence: TGTGCCACCAGTGATCAGGGAGAGACCCAGTACTTC. Translation: CATSDQGETQYF. This chain connects TRBV24-1 to TRBJ2-5; D may be TRBD1 (5 bases). Per the germline V gene, CDR1 is KGHDR and CDR2 is SFDVKD. The V gene lost 3 bases and the J gene lost 4 bases, with 5 bases spanning the gap. The CDR3 spans 12 residues.

The chain's CDR3 is CASTLTSGGAYEQYF. Written as DNA, the CDR3 is TGTGCCAGCACCCTGACTAGCGGGGGGGCCTACGAGCAGTACTTC. The V and J genes are TRBV12-3 or TRBV12-4 and TRBJ2-7; 14 nucleotides line up with TRBD2. Trimming cost V 7 bases and J 2 bases; bases outside gene matches: 4. This CDR3 is 15 amino acids long.

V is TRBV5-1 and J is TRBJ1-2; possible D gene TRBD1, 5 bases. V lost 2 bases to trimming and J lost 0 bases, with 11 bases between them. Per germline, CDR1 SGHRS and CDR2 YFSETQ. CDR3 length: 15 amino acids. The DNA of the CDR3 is TGCGCCAGCAGCTTAACCCAGGGAGCTAACTATGGCTACACCTTC. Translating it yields CASSLTQGANYGYTF.

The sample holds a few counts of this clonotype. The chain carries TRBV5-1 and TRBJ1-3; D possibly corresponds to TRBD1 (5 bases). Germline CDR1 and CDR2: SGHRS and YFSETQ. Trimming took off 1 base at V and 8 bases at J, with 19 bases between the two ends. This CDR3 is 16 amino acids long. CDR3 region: CASSLNGLGAGYTIYF. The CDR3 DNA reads TGCGCCAGCAGCTTGAACGGGCTAGGGGCCGGGTACACCATATATTTT.

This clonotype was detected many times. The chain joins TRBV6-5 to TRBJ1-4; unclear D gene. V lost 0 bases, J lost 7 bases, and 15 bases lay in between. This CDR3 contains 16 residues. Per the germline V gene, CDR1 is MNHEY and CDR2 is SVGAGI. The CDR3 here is CASSYSMGGGGEKLFF. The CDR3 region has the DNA TGTGCCAGCAGTTACTCGATGGGAGGAGGCGGTGAAAAACTGTTTTTT.

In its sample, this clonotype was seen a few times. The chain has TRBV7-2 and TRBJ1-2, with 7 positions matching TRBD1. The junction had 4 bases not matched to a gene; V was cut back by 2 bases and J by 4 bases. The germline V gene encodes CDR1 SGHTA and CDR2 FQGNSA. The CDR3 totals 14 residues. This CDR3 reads CASSLSSGGYGYTF. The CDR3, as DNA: TGTGCCAGCAGCTTATCCTCAGGGGGCTATGGCTACACCTTC.